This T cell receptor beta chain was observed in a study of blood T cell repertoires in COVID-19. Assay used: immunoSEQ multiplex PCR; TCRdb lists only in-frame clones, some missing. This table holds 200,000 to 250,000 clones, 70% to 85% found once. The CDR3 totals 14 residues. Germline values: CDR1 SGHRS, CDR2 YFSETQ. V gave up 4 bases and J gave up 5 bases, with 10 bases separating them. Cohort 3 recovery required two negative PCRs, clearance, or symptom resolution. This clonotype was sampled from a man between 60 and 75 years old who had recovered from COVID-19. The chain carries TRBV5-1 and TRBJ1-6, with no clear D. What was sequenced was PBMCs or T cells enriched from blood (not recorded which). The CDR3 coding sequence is TGCGCCAGCAGCCGCTCCGCGGATAATTCACCCCTCCACTTT. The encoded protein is CASSRSADNSPLHF.